These 22 T cell receptor beta chains originate from one sample sequenced in a study of T cell responses to AZD1222 COVID-19 vaccine (dated by TCRdb to about 2021). Library prep was done by the immunoSEQ multiplex PCR assay. Imported from immuneACCESS, the table was reduced by TCRdb to in-frame sequences with V and J called. These copies leave out some clones; in studies compared against another copy, an unresolved V gene accounts for under half, and the cause of the remainder is not known. In this sample the table shows 150,000 or so clones, 92% of which occur a single time. The ten largest clones represent approximately 2.1% of the sample. The label giving this sample's time point can be read as: baseline before first vaccination. The source was peripheral blood, collected on day 0 of AZD1222 vaccination. The receptors stem from an adult in good health.

The rearrangement links TRBV5-1 to TRBJ2-7, with D possibly being TRBD1 (6 bases). In germline, CDR1 is SGHRS, CDR2 YFSETQ. This CDR3 has 13 amino acids. The V gene lost 1 base and the J gene lost 3 bases, with 8 bases spanning the gap. Written as DNA, the CDR3 is TGCGCCAGCAGCTTGAACAGGGACTACGAGCAGTACTTC. This encodes CASSLNRDYEQYF.

The J gene is TRBJ2-2, the V gene TRBV24-1; no clear D gene. Trimming cost V 10 bases and J 0 bases, with 17 bases left between them. This CDR3 is built from 16 residues. Germline loops: CDR1 KGHDR, CDR2 SFDVKD. The CDR3, as DNA: TGTGCCACGGCTCCTAGGGCAGCATCGAACACCGGGGAGCTGTTTTTT. Amino acids: CATAPRAASNTGELFF.

The rearrangement uses TRBV11-2 and TRBJ2-2, with 7 bases identical to TRBD1. The V gene end was trimmed by 5 bases and the J gene end by 5 bases; junction bases not matched to a gene: 14. Per the germline V gene, CDR1 is SGHAT and CDR2 is FQNNGV. The CDR3 extends over 17 amino acids. The CDR3 nucleotides are TGTGCCAGCAGCAACGTAGACAGGGCAGTACGGACCGGGGAGCTGTTTTTT. This gives the protein CASSNVDRAVRTGELFF.

The V call is TRBV19, the J call TRBJ1-1, with D perhaps TRBD1 (5 bases). Germline-derived CDR1 and CDR2 are LNHDA and SQIVND (reference sequence). The germline V and J ends were trimmed by 0 bases and 0 bases, with 8 bases remaining between them. This CDR3 comprises 15 residues. The DNA for the CDR3 is TGTGCCAGTAGTATAGAGGCCAGGGTGAACACTGAAGCTTTCTTT. As protein: CASSIEARVNTEAFF.

V usage is TRBV2 and J usage is TRBJ2-3, with TRBD2 matching 8 bases. The V gene end was trimmed by 4 bases and the J gene end by 1 base; junction bases not matched to a gene: 4. This CDR3 spans 15 amino acids. Germline V gene sequence: CDR1 SNHLY, CDR2 FYNNEI. CDR3 loop: CASSALRGGTDTQYF. The CDR3, as DNA: TGTGCCAGCAGTGCCCTGCGGGGGGGCACAGATACGCAGTATTTT.

This clone occurred once. The chain links TRBV5-1 to TRBJ1-1; TRBD1 matches 7 bases. This CDR3 spans 15 amino acids. The junction had 2 bases not matched to a gene; V was cut back by 0 bases and J by 0 bases. From germline, CDR1 is SGHRS and CDR2 YFSETQ. CDR3 sequence (DNA): TGCGCCAGCAGCTTGGGACAGGGTTTGAACACTGAAGCTTTCTTT. Encoded protein: CASSLGQGLNTEAFF.

The genes are TRBV2 and TRBJ1-2; 11 bases align to TRBD1. The germline gives CDR1 SNHLY, CDR2 FYNNEI. The CDR3 loop spans 14 amino acids. The junction had 4 bases not matched to a gene; V was cut back by 6 bases and J by 4 bases. The CDR3 loop is CASSRDRGTYGYTF. In nucleotides, the CDR3 is TGTGCCAGCAGCAGGGACAGGGGGACCTATGGCTACACCTTC.

The chain links TRBV6-5 to TRBJ2-5; D remains unclear. V gave up 5 bases and J gave up 2 bases, with 12 bases separating them. This CDR3 has 14 residues. Germline V gene lookup returns CDR1 MNHEY and CDR2 SVGAGI. DNA of the CDR3: TGTGCCAGCAGTACCCCCGGTATACAAGAGACCCAGTACTTC. Amino acid sequence: CASSTPGIQETQYF.

J is TRBJ1-1 and V is TRBV11-2; possibly TRBD1 for D (5 bases). The CDR3 has 13 amino acids. Germline values: CDR1 SGHAT, CDR2 FQNNGV. The germline V and J ends were trimmed by 4 bases and 5 bases, with 11 bases remaining between them. This chain's CDR3 is CASSSRRGTEAFF. CDR3 coding DNA: TGTGCCAGCAGCTCCCGGAGGGGAACTGAAGCTTTCTTT.

This chain links TRBV6-6 with TRBJ1-1; 7 bases are shared with TRBD1. CDR3 length: 15 amino acids. J lost 4 bases, V lost 1 base, and 6 bases had no gene match. CDR1 is MNHNY, CDR2 SVGAGI, per germline (reference sequence). In DNA form, the CDR3 reads TGTGCCAGCAGTTACTTGACAGGGAGAGGCACTGAAGCTTTCTTT. Encoded protein: CASSYLTGRGTEAFF.

This sequence joins TRBV7-8 and TRBJ1-5, with TRBD1 matching 7 bases. The CDR3 loop spans 17 amino acids. V shed 5 bases and J 5 bases; nucleotides not matched to a gene: 15. Germline-derived CDR1 and CDR2 are SGHVS and FQNEAQ. CDR3 bases: TGTGCCAGCAGCAATACAGGGGTTCGATTAAAGGATCAGCCCCAGCATTTT. Its translation: CASSNTGVRLKDQPQHF.

The CDR3 bases are TGTGCCAGCAGCCCGCAAAGCGGCAATGAGCAGTTCTTC. Translated, it gives CASSPQSGNEQFF. This chain connects TRBV7-3 to TRBJ2-1; perhaps TRBD2 as D (5 bases). The CDR3 is made up of 13 amino acids. With 5 bases removed from V and 6 bases from J, the gap between germline ends came to 11 bases. Germline-derived CDR1 and CDR2 are SGHTA and FQGTGA.

The chain recombines TRBV7-6 with TRBJ2-2, with 10 bases lining up with TRBD2. The CDR3 runs 15 residues. V trimming: 5 bases; J trimming: 9 bases; junction bases outside the gene matches: 9. CDR1 and CDR2 (germline): SGHVS, FNYEAQ. CDR3 nucleotide sequence: TGTGCCAGCAGCCCGACCTCTAGCGGGGGCCGGGAGCTGTTTTTT. Its protein is CASSPTSSGGRELFF.

This clone was found once. The chain is built from TRBV10-3 and TRBJ2-3; the D is unclear. Trimming removed 9 bases at V and 2 bases at J, with 18 bases between. This CDR3 region has 15 residues. Germline V gives CDR1 ENHRY, CDR2 SYGVKD. The chain's CDR3 is CAIGVNPSNTDTQYF. CDR3 coding DNA: TGTGCCATTGGAGTTAACCCCTCAAACACAGATACGCAGTATTTT.

In this sample, this clone turned up once. The chain combines TRBV4-3 with TRBJ2-7; tentatively, D is TRBD1 or TRBD2 (5 bases each). The CDR3 loop spans 14 amino acids. V was cut by 4 bases and J by 0 bases, with 10 bases left in between. The germline gives CDR1 LGHNA, CDR2 YSLEER. CDR3 loop: CASSRGRNSYEQYF. In DNA, the CDR3 is TGCGCCAGCAGCCGGGGACGTAACTCCTACGAGCAGTACTTC.

This chain connects TRBV6-2 or TRBV6-3 to TRBJ2-7, with D perhaps TRBD1 (6 bases). This CDR3 comprises 14 residues. Trimming removed 5 bases from V and 6 bases from J, with 17 bases in between. The V gene's germline CDR1 is MNHEY and CDR2 SVGEGT. In nucleotides, the CDR3 is TGTGCCAGCAGTCCGGGACAAGAAATTAGCGAGCAGTACTTC. It translates to CASSPGQEISEQYF.

The V and J genes are TRBV5-1 and TRBJ1-4; TRBD1 is a possible D gene (5 bases). The germline CDR1 and CDR2 sequences are SGHRS and YFSETQ. Trimming took 0 bases from V and 2 from J, leaving 11 bases between them. The CDR3 spans 16 residues. The CDR3 sequence: CASSLGGHWTNEKLFF. DNA of the CDR3: TGCGCCAGCAGCTTGGGAGGACATTGGACTAATGAAAAACTGTTTTTT.

This clone was seen a single time. The chain couples TRBV14 to TRBJ1-4; D uncertain. Between the trimmed V and J ends, which lost 1 base and 7 bases, there was a span of 7 bases. Germline V CDR1 and CDR2: SGHDN, FVKESK. The CDR3 sequence is 13 residues long. The CDR3 coding sequence is TGTGCCAGCAGCCAAGGGATTTCTGAAAAACTGTTTTTT. Protein sequence: CASSQGISEKLFF.

J is TRBJ1-5 and V is TRBV2; unclear D gene. This CDR3 region has 14 residues. Trimming left V 7 bases short and J 3 bases short, with 13 bases between. The germline V gene has CDR1 SNHLY and CDR2 FYNNEI. The CDR3 nucleotides read TGTGCCAGCAACGCGGCGGGGAACAATCAGCCCCAGCATTTT. Its translation is CASNAAGNNQPQHF.

J is TRBJ2-5 and V is TRBV18, with TRBD2 matching over 15 bases. After removal of 4 bases from V and 1 base from J, the junction contained 4 bases not matched to a gene. This CDR3 comprises 17 residues. Germline V gives CDR1 KGHSH, CDR2 LQKENI. In DNA form, the CDR3 reads TGTGCCAGCTCACTTGGGACTAGCGGGGGGTTCCAAGAGACCCAGTACTTC. This sequence encodes CASSLGTSGGFQETQYF.

DNA for the CDR3: TGTGCCAGCAGCGCCGCGGGACAGCCCAATGAAAAACTGTTTTTT. Translating it yields CASSAAGQPNEKLFF. The V gene is TRBV9, the J gene TRBJ1-4; TRBD1 aligns across 7 bases. V lost 3 bases and J lost 5; bases outside the gene matches: 7. Germline V gene lookup returns CDR1 SGDLS and CDR2 YYNGEE. The CDR3 length is 15 residues.

The rearrangement uses TRBV6-5 and TRBJ2-5, with a tentative D call TRBD2 (6 bases). The CDR3 totals 14 residues. The V end lost 6 bases, the J end lost 2 bases, and 13 bases lay between the germline ends. Germline CDR1 is MNHEY and CDR2 is SVGAGI. CDR3 residues: CASSPRRGQETQYF. Here the CDR3 DNA reads TGTGCCAGCAGCCCCCGGCGGGGACAAGAGACCCAGTACTTC.